The text below deals with one TCR beta chain. V trimming: 5 bases; J trimming: 3 bases; junction bases outside the gene matches: 5. This CDR3 is built from 15 residues. CDR1 is SGHRS, CDR2 YFSETQ, per germline. Per the original methods: Nucleated cell number was recorded as an estimate derived from reference gene primer amplification. Sequencing was performed with immunoSEQ multiplex PCR; in TCRdb, only in-frame clones are kept and a portion is missing. V and J calls and clone size are given by that table; D and trimming were obtained from the DNA. The table records about 200,000 clones, around nine tenths of them present only once. This record belongs to a study of blood T cell repertoires in COVID-19. About the study: From the United States, Italy and Spain came samples of acute and convalescent COVID-19.

This clonotype was sampled from a man in his fifties with COVID-19, enrolled during active disease. The chain links TRBV5-1 to TRBJ2-3, with 11 bases identical to TRBD1. The source material was peripheral blood. The CDR3 DNA reads TGCGCCAGCAGTGTAGGACAGGGGGCTACAGATACGCAGTATTTT. This gives the protein CASSVGQGATDTQYF.